This entry lists 32 T cell receptor beta chains sequenced from one sample in a study of response to subunit inactivated influenza vaccine. TCRdb re-called the RT-PCR reads with MiXCR, one entry per CDR3 protein. The data hold 500,000 to 600,000 distinct CDR3 sequences, with approximately 15% observed a single time. This sample comprised PBMCs from blood, obtained approximately 13 days after vaccination. These receptors all stem from a man in his fifties or sixties who received an inactivated influenza vaccine.

This clonotype was found a few times. V gene TRBV11-2 combines with J gene TRBJ2-3; TRBD2 matches 13 bases. The CDR3 totals 19 residues. The germline CDR1 and CDR2 sequences are SGHAT and FQNNGV. The trim removed 5 bases at V and 2 bases at J, leaving 13 bases unmatched. The CDR3: CASSPAGTSGAITTDTQYF. The DNA of the CDR3 is TGTGCCAGCAGCCCAGCCGGGACTAGCGGGGCTATTACCACAGATACGCAGTATTTT.

The genes are TRBV7-8 and TRBJ1-5; D might be TRBD1 (5 bases). With 5 bases removed from V and 2 bases from J, the gap between germline ends came to 19 bases. CDR1 SGHVS and CDR2 FQNEAQ come from the germline V gene. CDR3 length: 17 residues. The CDR3 DNA follows: TGTGCCAGCAGCGGCGCGGGGGGGGTCGTCGGCAATCAGCCCCAGCATTTT. Protein sequence: CASSGAGGVVGNQPQHF.

This clonotype was picked up a small number of times. V and J are TRBV12-3 or TRBV12-4 and TRBJ1-2; D ambiguous. V was pared by 2 bases and J by 5 bases, with 6 bases between. The CDR3 is made up of 12 amino acids. This CDR3 reads CASSLYEYGYTF. The CDR3 DNA reads as TGTGCCAGCAGTTTATACGAATATGGCTACACCTTC.

This chain connects TRBV7-9 to TRBJ1-5; TRBD1 might be the D (6 bases). CDR1 and CDR2 from the germline V gene are SEHNR and FQNEAQ (reference sequence). CDR3 length equals 14 residues. V was pared by 2 bases and J by 7 bases, with 12 bases between. Written as DNA, the CDR3 is TGTGCCAGCAGCTTAAGCGGGGGGCAACAGCCCCAGCATTTT. Its protein is CASSLSGGQQPQHF.

The genes are TRBV3-1 and TRBJ2-3; 9 nucleotides align to TRBD2. Germline V CDR1 and CDR2: LGHDT, YNNKEL (reference sequence). CDR3 length equals 16 residues. Losses at the gene ends were 0 bases for V and 3 bases for J; bases not matched to a gene: 4. The CDR3 region is CASSQERLAGTDTQYF. CDR3 in DNA: TGTGCCAGCAGCCAAGAGAGGCTAGCGGGAACAGATACGCAGTATTTT.

This rearrangement joins TRBV6-2 or TRBV6-3 to TRBJ1-5; unclear D gene. The CDR3 has 14 residues. Germline CDR1 MNHEY, CDR2 SVGEGT. Trimming pared 7 bases from V and 5 bases from J, leaving 15 bases between. The DNA of the CDR3 is TGTGCCAGCAAGCCGGTCAGGAGTTATCAGCCCCAGCATTTT. Protein: CASKPVRSYQPQHF.

In its sample, this clonotype was seen a few times. This chain joins TRBV5-1 and TRBJ2-4; TRBD1 aligns across 8 bases. CDR1 is SGHRS and CDR2 is YFSETQ in the germline V gene. V shed 5 bases, J shed 9 bases, and the junction held 7 bases outside the gene matches. The CDR3 covers 13 residues. DNA for the CDR3: TGCGCCAGCAGGCGGACAGGGAAGGGCATTCAGTACTTC. Protein product: CASRRTGKGIQYF.

This rearrangement joins TRBV7-2 to TRBJ2-1, with 10 nucleotides matching TRBD2. Germline V gene lookup returns CDR1 SGHTA and CDR2 FQGNSA. The trim removed 3 bases at V and 2 bases at J, leaving 4 bases unmatched. CDR3 length: 16 amino acids. This chain's CDR3 is CASSLSSGRPYNEQFF. Written as DNA, the CDR3 is TGTGCCAGCAGCTTGAGTAGCGGGAGGCCCTACAATGAGCAGTTCTTC. Full variable domain (missing parts from reference TRBV7-2 and TRBJ2-1): GAGVSQSPSNKVTEKGKDVELRCDPISGHTALYWYRQSLGQGLEFLIYFQGNSAPDKSGLPSDRFSAERTGGSVSTLTIQRTQQEDSAVYLCASSLSSGRPYNEQFFGPGTRLTVL.

This clonotype showed up many times. V gene TRBV5-6 combines with J gene TRBJ1-1; no firm D call. This CDR3 region has 14 residues. The ends were cut back, 2 bases at V and 0 bases at J, with 8 bases in the middle. Germline CDR1 and CDR2: SGHDT and YYEEEE. CDR3 bases: TGTGCCAGCAGCTTTTTGGGCATGAACACTGAAGCTTTCTTT. It translates to CASSFLGMNTEAFF.

The chain joins TRBV12-3 or TRBV12-4 to TRBJ2-3; D remains ambiguous. The CDR3 length is 14 residues. V was trimmed by 5 bases and J by 0 bases, leaving 9 bases between them. The CDR3: CASSPRRSTDTQYF. The CDR3 DNA sequence: TGTGCCAGCAGTCCCCGAAGGAGCACAGATACGCAGTATTTT.

The CDR3 sequence: CASSLQPTGNTEAFF. The CDR3 region has the DNA TGTGCCAGCAGTTTACAACCAACAGGGAACACTGAAGCTTTCTTT. J is TRBJ1-1 and V is TRBV27; D is perhaps TRBD1 (5 bases). Germline V lookup: CDR1 MNHEY, CDR2 SMNVEV (reference sequence). Trimming pared 2 bases from V and 1 base from J, leaving 11 bases between. CDR3 length equals 15 residues.

A few counts support this clonotype. This chain joins TRBV7-8 and TRBJ2-5; D might be TRBD1 (6 bases). The CDR3 extends over 14 amino acids. Germline loops: CDR1 SGHVS, CDR2 FQNEAQ. Trimming left V 1 base short and J 4 bases short, with 10 bases between. CDR3 loop: CASSLETGSETQYF. CDR3 sequence (DNA): TGTGCCAGCAGCTTAGAAACAGGGTCAGAGACCCAGTACTTC.

This clonotype has at least ten counts. The chain uses TRBV5-1 and TRBJ2-7, with TRBD1 matching over 9 bases. The CDR3 runs to 13 residues. Germline V gene data show CDR1 as SGHRS and CDR2 as YFSETQ. The J segment lost 7 bases and the V segment lost 4 bases, leaving 6 bases of the junction unmatched. The CDR3 nucleotides read TGCGCCAGCAGCATGGGGGACAGGGCGGAGCAGTACTTC. It translates to CASSMGDRAEQYF. Full variable domain (missing parts from reference TRBV5-1 and TRBJ2-7): KAGVTQTPRYLIKTRGQQVTLSCSPISGHRSVSWYQQTPGQGLQFLFEYFSETQRNKGNFPGRFSGRQFSNSRSEMNVSTLELGDSALYLCASSMGDRAEQYFGPGTRLTVT.

This clonotype was seen repeatedly, ten times or more. This chain uses TRBV7-9 with TRBJ1-1, with 7 bases identical to TRBD1. The CDR3 has 14 amino acids. CDR1 and CDR2 from the germline V gene are SEHNR and FQNEAQ (reference sequence). V trimming: 3 bases; J trimming: 4 bases; junction bases outside the gene matches: 5. The CDR3 is CASSLAGGGTEAFF. The CDR3 region has the DNA TGTGCCAGCAGCTTGGCAGGGGGAGGCACTGAAGCTTTCTTT.

This clonotype was seen ten or more times. The chain uses TRBV3-1 and TRBJ2-7; D is possibly TRBD2 (5 bases). Deletions cut 0 bases from V and 4 bases from J, with 16 bases between. The CDR3 runs to 16 residues. CDR1 LGHDT and CDR2 YNNKEL come from the germline V gene (reference sequence). The CDR3 here is CASSQDGRARHYEQYF. The DNA for the CDR3 is TGTGCCAGCAGCCAAGATGGGCGGGCCAGACATTACGAGCAGTACTTC.

The chain has TRBV18 and TRBJ2-7; D possibly uses TRBD1 or TRBD2 (5 bases each). Germline V lookup: CDR1 KGHSH, CDR2 LQKENI. Deletions cut 3 bases from V and 6 bases from J, with 15 bases between. The CDR3 length is 14 residues. The CDR3: CASSPGAVMGEQYF. For the CDR3, the DNA is TGTGCCAGCTCACCCGGGGCCGTTATGGGCGAGCAGTACTTC.

The J gene is TRBJ2-3, the V gene TRBV18, with a possible D match to TRBD2 (6 bases). Germline assignment: CDR1 KGHSH and CDR2 LQKENI. V lost 6 bases and J lost 6, with 13 bases in between. This CDR3 has 13 amino acids. The CDR3 reads CASSGGVEDTQYF. CDR3 in DNA: TGTGCCAGCTCCGGCGGGGTGGAGGATACGCAGTATTTT.

The rearrangement links TRBV7-6 to TRBJ2-2, with TRBD2 as a possible D gene (7 bases). The germline CDR1 and CDR2 sequences are SGHVS and FNYEAQ. The V gene lost 6 bases and the J gene lost 3 bases, with 20 bases spanning the gap. This CDR3 contains 17 residues. The CDR3 DNA reads as TGTGCCAGCAGTCCAACGGGGGGCAGGGGTTACACCGGGGAGCTGTTTTTT. Translation gives CASSPTGGRGYTGELFF.

At least ten counts were recorded for this clonotype. The chain has TRBV7-3 and TRBJ2-1; TRBD1 matches 11 bases. The ends lost 5 bases at V and 8 bases at J; junction bases unmatched: 8. The CDR3 is 15 residues long. CDR1 and CDR2 from the germline V gene are SGHTA and FQGTGA. The CDR3 protein is CASSPGQGVVDEQFF. For the CDR3, the DNA is TGTGCCAGCAGCCCGGGACAGGGGGTAGTTGATGAGCAGTTCTTC.

This clonotype was seen repeatedly, ten times or more. The germline gene is not matched at one end of the junction; a read error may be the cause. This chain links TRBV27 with TRBJ2-1, with unresolved D. The CDR3 is 13 amino acids. Germline loops: CDR1 MNHEY, CDR2 SMNVEV (reference sequence). CDR3 residues: CASGSLSSNEQFF. As DNA, the CDR3 is TGTGCCAGCGGGTCCCTCTCCTCCAATGAGCAGTTCTTC.

V usage is TRBV7-2 and J usage is TRBJ2-7; D uncertain. Per germline, CDR1 SGHTA and CDR2 FQGNSA. Trimming left V 5 bases short and J 6 bases short, with 11 bases between. This CDR3 is 12 amino acids long. In nucleotides, the CDR3 is TGTGCCAGCAGCCCGGACCTAACCGAGCAGTACTTC. Protein sequence: CASSPDLTEQYF.

The V gene is TRBV7-3, the J gene TRBJ1-2; TRBD1 agrees at 8 bases. V shed 6 bases and J 8 bases; nucleotides not matched to a gene: 11. The CDR3 loop spans 14 amino acids. Germline CDR1 and CDR2: SGHTA and FQGTGA. DNA of the CDR3: TGTGCCAGCAGTTCTGGGAGCGGGACAGGCGGCTACACCTTC. Translated, it gives CASSSGSGTGGYTF. The variable domain in full, with the rest retrieved from reference TRBV7-3 and TRBJ1-2, is GAGVSQTPSNKVTEKGKYVELRCDPISGHTALYWYRQSLGQGPEFLIYFQGTGAADDSGLPNDRFFAVRPEGSVSTLKIQRTERGDSAVYLCASSSGSGTGGYTFGSGTRLTVV.

The rearrangement joins TRBV7-2 to TRBJ1-2; 10 nucleotides align to TRBD1. Germline lookup yields CDR1 SGHTA and CDR2 FQGNSA. After removal of 3 bases from V and 10 bases from J, the junction contained 5 bases not matched to a gene. There are 13 residues in the CDR3. CDR3 bases: TGTGCCAGCAGCTTTGGGGACAGGGGAAACTACACCTTC. Encoded protein: CASSFGDRGNYTF.

This chain connects TRBV20-1 to TRBJ2-7, with 7 bases fitting TRBD1. V lost 5 bases and J lost 3; bases outside the gene matches: 13. This CDR3 region has 15 residues. Germline V gene lookup returns CDR1 DFQATT and CDR2 SNEGSKA (reference sequence). DNA for the CDR3: TGCAGTGCTCTCGGACAGGCCAGCCAAAACTACGAGCAGTACTTC. Translated: CSALGQASQNYEQYF.

V and J are TRBV20-1 and TRBJ1-5; no reliable D call. CDR1 DFQATT and CDR2 SNEGSKA come from the germline V gene (reference sequence). There are 12 residues in the CDR3. V was trimmed by 5 bases and J by 7 bases, leaving 12 bases between them. The CDR3 spells CSAGRPGQPQHF. CDR3 bases: TGCAGTGCTGGGAGGCCGGGGCAGCCCCAGCATTTT.

Concerning this clonotype: Mismatch with germline at one junction end may stem from a read error. V gene TRBV28 combines with J gene TRBJ2-1; 12 bases map to TRBD2. CDR3 length: 17 amino acids. The germline CDR1 and CDR2 sequences are MDHEN and SYDVKM. CDR3 protein: CACSPQRLAGVSWEQFF. The CDR3 DNA reads TGTGCCTGCAGTCCACAGCGACTAGCGGGAGTCTCATGGGAGCAGTTCTTC.

The V and J genes are TRBV11-2 and TRBJ2-7; TRBD1 aligns across 7 bases. Per germline, CDR1 SGHAT and CDR2 FQNNGV. The CDR3 loop spans 16 amino acids. V lost 5 bases to trimming and J lost 3 bases; unmatched junction nucleotides: 13. The CDR3 is CASSIGLDRAGYEQYF. The DNA for the CDR3 is TGTGCCAGCAGCATTGGGCTCGACAGGGCAGGCTACGAGCAGTACTTC. The variable domain in full, completed from reference TRBV11-2 and TRBJ2-7, reads EAGVAQSPRYKIIEKRQSVAFWCNPISGHATLYWYQQILGQGPKLLIQFQNNGVVDDSQLPKDRFSAERLKGVDSTLKIQPAKLEDSAVYLCASSIGLDRAGYEQYFGPGTRLTVT.

Ten or more counts support this clonotype. The rearrangement links TRBV15 to TRBJ2-1; TRBD2 matches 12 bases. Germline V CDR1 and CDR2: LNHNV, YYDKDF (reference sequence). This CDR3 comprises 15 residues. Trimming at V came to 1 base and at J to 5 bases, leaving 0 bases not matched to a gene. The CDR3 is CATSRGTSGDNEQFF. Written as DNA, the CDR3 is TGTGCCACCAGCAGAGGGACTAGCGGGGACAATGAGCAGTTCTTC.

The chain couples TRBV11-2 to TRBJ2-2; D gene ambiguous. Germline values: CDR1 SGHAT, CDR2 FQNNGV. Trimming stripped 5 bases from V and 1 base from J, with 8 bases between. The CDR3 is made up of 14 amino acids. This CDR3 reads CASSRRRNTGELFF. The CDR3 coding sequence is TGTGCCAGCAGCCGTAGGCGGAACACCGGGGAGCTGTTTTTT.

The rearrangement uses TRBV7-9 and TRBJ1-1; 9 bases align to TRBD1. This CDR3 has 13 residues. Trimming took 3 bases from V and 10 from J; bases not matched to a gene: 6. The germline V gene encodes CDR1 SEHNR and CDR2 FQNEAQ (reference sequence). The CDR3 reads CASSFGTGFGAFF. CDR3 DNA sequence: TGTGCCAGCAGCTTTGGGACAGGGTTTGGAGCTTTCTTT.

This clonotype was counted between two and nine times. The rearrangement uses TRBV28 and TRBJ2-7; 8 bases are shared with TRBD1. The J segment lost 0 bases and the V segment lost 6 bases, leaving 1 base of the junction unmatched. Looked up from germline, CDR1 is MDHEN and CDR2 is SYDVKM. The CDR3 is 13 amino acids. Here the CDR3 DNA reads TGTGCCAGCAGAACAGGGGGCTCCTACGAGCAGTACTTC. This sequence encodes CASRTGGSYEQYF.

This clonotype was picked up a small number of times. The genes are TRBV29-1 and TRBJ2-1, with D tentatively TRBD1 (5 bases). V was shortened by 3 bases and J by 13 bases, with 16 bases between the two germline ends. Germline V gene lookup returns CDR1 SQVTM and CDR2 ANQGSEA. The CDR3 runs to 12 residues. The CDR3 coding sequence is TGCAGCGTTGAGCCCCAGGGTAGTAAACAGTTCTTC. It is translated as CSVEPQGSKQFF.